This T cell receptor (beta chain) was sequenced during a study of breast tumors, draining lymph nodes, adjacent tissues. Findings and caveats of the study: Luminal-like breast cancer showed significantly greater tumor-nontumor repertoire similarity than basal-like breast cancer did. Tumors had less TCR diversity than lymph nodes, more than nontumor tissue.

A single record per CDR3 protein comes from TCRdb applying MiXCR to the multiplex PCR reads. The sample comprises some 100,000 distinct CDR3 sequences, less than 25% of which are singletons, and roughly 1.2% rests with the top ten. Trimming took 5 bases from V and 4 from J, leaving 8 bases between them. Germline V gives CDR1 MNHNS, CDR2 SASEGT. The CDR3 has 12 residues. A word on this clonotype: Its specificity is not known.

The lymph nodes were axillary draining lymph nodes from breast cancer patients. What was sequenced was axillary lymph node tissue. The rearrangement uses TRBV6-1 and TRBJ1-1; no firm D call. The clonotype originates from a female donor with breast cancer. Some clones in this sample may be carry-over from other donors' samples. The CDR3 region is CASSYSSTEAFF. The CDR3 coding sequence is TGTGCCAGCAGTTATAGCAGCACTGAAGCTTTCTTT.